The 10 T cell receptor beta chains below come from one sample, sequenced in a study of CD8 T cells in ankylosing spondylitis. TCRdb redid the calling of the 5' RACE reads with MiXCR, one entry per CDR3 protein. In the table there are 250,000 or so distinct CDR3 sequences, roughly a quarter of which are singletons. Sequences were obtained from blood, either unsorted or a sorted T cell fraction (not recorded which). The receptors come from a male donor with ankylosing spondylitis or in good health (not recorded which).

A few counts support this clonotype. V usage is TRBV5-1 and J usage is TRBJ1-1; 10 bases align to TRBD1. This CDR3 has 17 amino acids. Looked up from germline, CDR1 is SGHRS and CDR2 is YFSETQ. V was pared by 5 bases and J by 4 bases, with 14 bases of the junction left unmatched. The CDR3 nucleotides are TGCGCCAGCAGACTTGATATAATAAGGACAGGGGGCACTGAAGCTTTCTTT. Translating gives CASRLDIIRTGGTEAFF. Full variable domain (missing parts from reference TRBV5-1 and TRBJ1-1): KAGVTQTPRYLIKTRGQQVTLSCSPISGHRSVSWYQQTPGQGLQFLFEYFSETQRNKGNFPGRFSGRQFSNSRSEMNVSTLELGDSALYLCASRLDIIRTGGTEAFFGQGTRLTVV.

The chain combines TRBV20-1 with TRBJ1-2; D unclear. Trimming stripped 7 bases from V and 5 bases from J, with 17 bases between. Germline assignment: CDR1 DFQATT and CDR2 SNEGSKA (reference sequence). The CDR3 has 13 residues. This CDR3 reads CSGVRQENYGYTF. The CDR3 DNA sequence: TGCAGTGGGGTGCGGCAGGAGAATTATGGCTACACCTTC.

This rearrangement joins TRBV30 to TRBJ1-1; the D gene is possibly TRBD1 (5 bases). The CDR3 covers 12 residues. V lost 4 bases, J lost 4 bases, and 10 bases lay in between. The germline V gene has CDR1 GTSNPN and CDR2 SVGIG (reference sequence). CDR3 loop: CAWTGFGTEAFF. The CDR3 coding sequence is TGTGCCTGGACAGGGTTTGGCACTGAAGCTTTCTTT. The full variable domain, its missing parts supplied by reference TRBV30 and TRBJ1-1, is SQTIHQWPATLVQPVGSPLSLECTVEGTSNPNLYWYRQAAGRGLQLLFYSVGIGQISSEVPQNLSASRPQDRQFILSSKKLLLSDSGFYLCAWTGFGTEAFFGQGTRLTVV.

This clonotype was seen ten or more times. This sequence joins TRBV20-1 and TRBJ2-1, with 9 bases identical to TRBD1. This CDR3 is built from 14 residues. The J segment lost 7 bases and the V segment lost 3 bases, leaving 7 bases of the junction unmatched. Germline loops: CDR1 DFQATT, CDR2 SNEGSKA (reference sequence). The CDR3 is CSAREDRGINEQFF. The DNA for the CDR3 is TGCAGTGCTAGGGAGGACAGGGGAATAAATGAGCAGTTCTTC.

This clonotype was counted at least ten times. CDR3 loop: CASSRIGADTQYF. CDR3 sequence (DNA): TGTGCCAGCAGCCGAATTGGAGCAGATACGCAGTATTTT. The chain combines TRBV12-3 or TRBV12-4 with TRBJ2-3; unclear D gene. Between the trimmed V and J ends, which lost 6 bases and 4 bases, there was a span of 11 bases. CDR3 size: 13 residues.

In its sample, this clonotype was seen many times. The chain has TRBV20-1 and TRBJ1-6, with D perhaps matching TRBD1 (5 bases). Germline V gives CDR1 DFQATT, CDR2 SNEGSKA (reference sequence). This CDR3 has 13 amino acids. Trimming took 3 bases from V and 9 from J, leaving 12 bases between them. DNA for the CDR3: TGCAGTGCTAGGGGACTTACCACTTCACCCCTCCACTTT. Amino acid sequence: CSARGLTTSPLHF.

At least ten counts were recorded for this clonotype. The chain links TRBV6-5 to TRBJ1-1; no reliable D call. The CDR3 covers 13 residues. V was shortened by 2 bases and J by 1 base, with 5 bases between the two germline ends. Germline values: CDR1 MNHEY, CDR2 SVGAGI. In DNA, the CDR3 is TGTGCCAGCAGTTACAAGACGAACACTGAAGCTTTCTTT. This codes for CASSYKTNTEAFF.

This rearrangement joins TRBV3-1 to TRBJ1-1; perhaps TRBD1 as D (6 bases). The V gene's germline CDR1 is LGHDT and CDR2 YNNKEL (reference sequence). The germline V and J ends were trimmed by 2 bases and 6 bases, with 13 bases remaining between them. This CDR3 comprises 14 residues. The CDR3 region has the DNA TGTGCCAGCAGCCAAACAGGGAGTGGGTCTGAAGCTTTCTTT. It yields the protein CASSQTGSGSEAFF.

This clonotype was observed at least ten times. The rearrangement links TRBV5-5 to TRBJ2-5, with 8 bases matching TRBD2. With 4 bases clipped from V and 3 bases from J, the junction kept 2 bases outside the gene matches. This CDR3 contains 13 residues. The germline V gene has CDR1 SGHKS and CDR2 YYEKEE (reference sequence). CDR3 DNA sequence: TGTGCCAGCAGCCCACTAGCGGAAGAGACCCAGTACTTC. Translated: CASSPLAEETQYF.

The chain uses TRBV9 and TRBJ1-3; D is ambiguous. Deletions cut 0 bases from V and 1 base from J, with 5 bases between. CDR3 size: 14 residues. Per germline, CDR1 SGDLS and CDR2 YYNGEE. The CDR3 here is CASSVGDSGNTIYF. DNA of the CDR3: TGTGCCAGCAGCGTAGGCGATTCTGGAAACACCATATATTTT.